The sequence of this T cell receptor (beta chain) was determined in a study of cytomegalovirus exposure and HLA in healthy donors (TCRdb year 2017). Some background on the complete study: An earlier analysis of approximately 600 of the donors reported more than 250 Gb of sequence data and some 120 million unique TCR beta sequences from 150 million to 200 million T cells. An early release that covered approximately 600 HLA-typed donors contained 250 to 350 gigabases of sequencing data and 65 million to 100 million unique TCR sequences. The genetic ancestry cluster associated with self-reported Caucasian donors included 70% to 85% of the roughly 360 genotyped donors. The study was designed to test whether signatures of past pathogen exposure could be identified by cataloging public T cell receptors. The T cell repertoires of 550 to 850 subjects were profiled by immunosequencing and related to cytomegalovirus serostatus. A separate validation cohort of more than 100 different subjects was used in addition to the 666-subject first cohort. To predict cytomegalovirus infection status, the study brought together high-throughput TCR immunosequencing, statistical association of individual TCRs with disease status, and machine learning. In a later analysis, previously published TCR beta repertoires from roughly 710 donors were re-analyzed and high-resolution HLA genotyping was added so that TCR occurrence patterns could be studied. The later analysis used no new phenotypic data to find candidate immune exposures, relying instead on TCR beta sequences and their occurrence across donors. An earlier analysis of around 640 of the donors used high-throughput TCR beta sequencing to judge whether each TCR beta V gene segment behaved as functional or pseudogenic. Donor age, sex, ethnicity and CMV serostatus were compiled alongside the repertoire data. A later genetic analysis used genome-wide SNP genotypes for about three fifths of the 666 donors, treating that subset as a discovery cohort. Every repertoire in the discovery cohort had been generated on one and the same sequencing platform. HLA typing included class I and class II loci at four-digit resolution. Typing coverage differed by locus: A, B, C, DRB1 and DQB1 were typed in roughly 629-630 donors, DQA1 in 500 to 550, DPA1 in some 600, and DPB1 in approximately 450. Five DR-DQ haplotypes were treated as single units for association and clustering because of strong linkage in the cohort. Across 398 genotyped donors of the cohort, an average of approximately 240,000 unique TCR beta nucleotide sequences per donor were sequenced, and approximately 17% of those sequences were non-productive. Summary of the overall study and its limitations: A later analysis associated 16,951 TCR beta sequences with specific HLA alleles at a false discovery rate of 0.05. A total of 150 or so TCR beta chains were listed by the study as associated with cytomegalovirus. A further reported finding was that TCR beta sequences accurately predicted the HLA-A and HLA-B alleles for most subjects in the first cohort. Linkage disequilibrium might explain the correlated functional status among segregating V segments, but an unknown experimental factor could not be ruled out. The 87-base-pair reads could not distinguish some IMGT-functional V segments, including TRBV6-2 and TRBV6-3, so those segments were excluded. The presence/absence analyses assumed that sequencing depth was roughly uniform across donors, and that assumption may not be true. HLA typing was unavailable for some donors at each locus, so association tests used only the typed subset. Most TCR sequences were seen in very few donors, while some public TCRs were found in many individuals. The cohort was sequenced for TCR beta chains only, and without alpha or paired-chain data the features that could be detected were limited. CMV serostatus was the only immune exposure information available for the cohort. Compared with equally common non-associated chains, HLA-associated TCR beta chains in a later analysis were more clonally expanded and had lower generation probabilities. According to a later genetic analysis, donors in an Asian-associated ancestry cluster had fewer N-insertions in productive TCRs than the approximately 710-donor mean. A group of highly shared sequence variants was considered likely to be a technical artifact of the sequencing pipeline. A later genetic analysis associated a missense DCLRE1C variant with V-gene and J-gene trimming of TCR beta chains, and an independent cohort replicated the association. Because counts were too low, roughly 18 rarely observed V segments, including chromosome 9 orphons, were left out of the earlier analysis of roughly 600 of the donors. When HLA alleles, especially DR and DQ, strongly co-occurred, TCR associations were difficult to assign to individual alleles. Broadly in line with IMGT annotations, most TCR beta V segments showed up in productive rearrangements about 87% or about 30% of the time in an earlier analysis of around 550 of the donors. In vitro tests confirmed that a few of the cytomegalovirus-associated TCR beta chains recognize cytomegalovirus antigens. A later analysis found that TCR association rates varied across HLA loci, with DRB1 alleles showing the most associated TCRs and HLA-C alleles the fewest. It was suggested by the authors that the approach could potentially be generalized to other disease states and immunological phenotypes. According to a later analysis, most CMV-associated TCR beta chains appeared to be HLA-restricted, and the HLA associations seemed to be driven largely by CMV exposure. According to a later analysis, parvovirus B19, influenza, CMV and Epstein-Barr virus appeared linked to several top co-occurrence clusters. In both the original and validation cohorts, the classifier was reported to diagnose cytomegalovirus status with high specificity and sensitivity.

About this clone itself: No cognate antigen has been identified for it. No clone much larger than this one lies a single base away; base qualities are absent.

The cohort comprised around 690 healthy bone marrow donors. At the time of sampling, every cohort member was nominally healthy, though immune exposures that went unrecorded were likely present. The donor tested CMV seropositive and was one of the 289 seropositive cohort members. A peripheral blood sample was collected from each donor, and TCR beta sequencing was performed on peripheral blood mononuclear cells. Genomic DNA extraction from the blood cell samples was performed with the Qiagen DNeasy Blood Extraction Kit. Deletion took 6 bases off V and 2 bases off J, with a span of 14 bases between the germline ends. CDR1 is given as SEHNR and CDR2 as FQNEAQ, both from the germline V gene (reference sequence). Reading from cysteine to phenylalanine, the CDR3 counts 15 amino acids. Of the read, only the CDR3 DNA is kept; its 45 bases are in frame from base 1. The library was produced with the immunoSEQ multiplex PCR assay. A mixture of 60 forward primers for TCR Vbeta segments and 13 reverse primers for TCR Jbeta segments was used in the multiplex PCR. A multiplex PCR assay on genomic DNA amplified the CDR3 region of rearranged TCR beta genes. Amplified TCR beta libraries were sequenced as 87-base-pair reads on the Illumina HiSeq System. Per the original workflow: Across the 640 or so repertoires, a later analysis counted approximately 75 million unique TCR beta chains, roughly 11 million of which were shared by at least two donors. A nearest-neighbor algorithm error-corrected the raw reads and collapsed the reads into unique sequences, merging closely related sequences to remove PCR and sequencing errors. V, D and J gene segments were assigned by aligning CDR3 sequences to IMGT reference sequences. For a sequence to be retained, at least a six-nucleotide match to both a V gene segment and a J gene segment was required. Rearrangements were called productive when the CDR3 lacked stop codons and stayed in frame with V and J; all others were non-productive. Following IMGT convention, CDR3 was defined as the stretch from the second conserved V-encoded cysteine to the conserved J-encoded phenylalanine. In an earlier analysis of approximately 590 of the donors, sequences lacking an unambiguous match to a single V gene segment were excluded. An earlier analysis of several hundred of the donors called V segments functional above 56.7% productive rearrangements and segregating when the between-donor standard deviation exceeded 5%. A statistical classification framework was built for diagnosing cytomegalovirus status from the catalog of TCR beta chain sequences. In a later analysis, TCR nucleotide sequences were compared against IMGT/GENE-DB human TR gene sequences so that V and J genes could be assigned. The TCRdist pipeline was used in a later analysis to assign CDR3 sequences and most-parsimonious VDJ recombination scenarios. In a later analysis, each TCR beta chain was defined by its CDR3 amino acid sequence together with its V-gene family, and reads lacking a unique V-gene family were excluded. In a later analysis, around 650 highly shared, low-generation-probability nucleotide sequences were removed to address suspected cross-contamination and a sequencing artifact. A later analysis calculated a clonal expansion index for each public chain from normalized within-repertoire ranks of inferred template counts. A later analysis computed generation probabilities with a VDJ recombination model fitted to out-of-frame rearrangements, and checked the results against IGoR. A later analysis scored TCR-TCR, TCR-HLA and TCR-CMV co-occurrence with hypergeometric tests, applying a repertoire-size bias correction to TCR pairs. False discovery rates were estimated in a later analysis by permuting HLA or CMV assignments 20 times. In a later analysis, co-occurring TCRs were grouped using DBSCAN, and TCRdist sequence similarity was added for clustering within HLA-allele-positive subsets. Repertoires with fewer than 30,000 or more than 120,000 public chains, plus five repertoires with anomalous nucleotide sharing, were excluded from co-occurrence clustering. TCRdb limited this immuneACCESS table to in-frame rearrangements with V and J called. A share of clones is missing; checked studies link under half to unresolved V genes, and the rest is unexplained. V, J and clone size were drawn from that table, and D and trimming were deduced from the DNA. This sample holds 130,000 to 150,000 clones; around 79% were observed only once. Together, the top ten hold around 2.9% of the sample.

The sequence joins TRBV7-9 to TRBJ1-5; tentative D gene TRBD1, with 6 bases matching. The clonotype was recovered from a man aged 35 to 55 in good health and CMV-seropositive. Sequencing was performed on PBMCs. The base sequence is TGTGCCAGCAGTGAAGCGCCAGGGGGCAATCAGCCCCAGCATTTT. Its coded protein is CASSEAPGGNQPQHF.